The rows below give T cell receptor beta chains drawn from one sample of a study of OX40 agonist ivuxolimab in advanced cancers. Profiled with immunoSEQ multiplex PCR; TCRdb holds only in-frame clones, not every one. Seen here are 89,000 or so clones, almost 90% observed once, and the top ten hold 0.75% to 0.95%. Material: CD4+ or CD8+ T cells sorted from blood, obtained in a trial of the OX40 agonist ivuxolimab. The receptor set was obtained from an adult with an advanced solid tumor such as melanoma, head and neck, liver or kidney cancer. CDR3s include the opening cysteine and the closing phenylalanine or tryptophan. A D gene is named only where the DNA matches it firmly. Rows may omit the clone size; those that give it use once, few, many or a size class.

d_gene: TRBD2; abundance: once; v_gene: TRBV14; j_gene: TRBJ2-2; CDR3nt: TGTGCCAGCAGCCAAGACAAACTAGCGGGAAGGGAGCTGTTTTTT; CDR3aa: CASSQDKLAGRELFF
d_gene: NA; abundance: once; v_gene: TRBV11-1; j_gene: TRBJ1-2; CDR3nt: TGTGCCAGCAGCTTGTCCGCAGCCGTTGGGGGCTACACCTTC; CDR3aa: CASSLSAAVGGYTF
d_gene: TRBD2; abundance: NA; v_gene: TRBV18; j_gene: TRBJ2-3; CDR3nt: TGTGCCAGCTCATCATCCGGGGGGTCAGGGCTGGGAGATACGCAGTATTTT; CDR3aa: CASSSSGGSGLGDTQYF
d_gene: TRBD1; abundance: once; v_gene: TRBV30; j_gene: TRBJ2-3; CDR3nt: TGTGCCTGGAGTCGACAGGGGGTTTTGGCAGATACGCAGTATTTT; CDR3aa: CAWSRQGVLADTQYF
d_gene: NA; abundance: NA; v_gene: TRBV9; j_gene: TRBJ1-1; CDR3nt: TGTGCCAGCGGGCCCGGGCCGGTAAACACTGAAGCTTTCTTT; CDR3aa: CASGPGPVNTEAFF
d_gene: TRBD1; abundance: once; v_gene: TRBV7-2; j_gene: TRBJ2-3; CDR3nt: TGTGCCAGCAGCCCGGGACAGATCACAGATACGCAGTATTTT; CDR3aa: CASSPGQITDTQYF
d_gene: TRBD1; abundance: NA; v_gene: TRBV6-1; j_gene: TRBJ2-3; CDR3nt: TGTGCCAGCAGCAAAGACAGGGGGAGCACAGATACGCAGTATTTT; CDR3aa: CASSKDRGSTDTQYF
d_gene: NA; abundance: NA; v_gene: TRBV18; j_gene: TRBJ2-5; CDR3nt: TGTGCCAGCTCCCCTGGACCGACCGGAGGGACCCAGTACTTC; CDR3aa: CASSPGPTGGTQYF
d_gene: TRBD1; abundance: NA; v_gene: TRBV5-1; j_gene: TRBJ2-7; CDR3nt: TGCGCCAGCAGCAGACGGGGACAGTCAGGGGACGAGCAGTACTTC; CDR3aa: CASSRRGQSGDEQYF
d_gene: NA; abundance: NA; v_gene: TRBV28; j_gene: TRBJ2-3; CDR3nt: TGTGCCAGCAGTTTACAGCAAGATACGCAGTATTTT; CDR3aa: CASSLQQDTQYF
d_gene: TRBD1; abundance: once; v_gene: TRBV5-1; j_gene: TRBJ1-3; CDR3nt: TGCGCCAGCAGCGGGTATCAGGGGGGCGGAAACACCATATATTTT; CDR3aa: CASSGYQGGGNTIYF
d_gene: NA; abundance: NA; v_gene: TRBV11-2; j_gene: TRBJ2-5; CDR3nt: TGTGCCAGCAGCTTCGTGTCTAGGGAGACCCAGTACTTC; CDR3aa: CASSFVSRETQYF
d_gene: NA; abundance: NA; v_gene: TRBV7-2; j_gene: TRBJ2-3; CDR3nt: TGTGCCAGCAGCTTTATGCGGAATATCTTTGATACGCAGTATTTT; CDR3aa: CASSFMRNIFDTQYF
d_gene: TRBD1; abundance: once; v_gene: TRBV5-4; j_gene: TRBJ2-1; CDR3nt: TGTGCCAGCAGCTTGAGGACAGGTGGCTACAATGAGCAGTTCTTC; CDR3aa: CASSLRTGGYNEQFF
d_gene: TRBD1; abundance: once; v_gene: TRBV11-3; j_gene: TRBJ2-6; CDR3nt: TGTGCCAGCAGCCCCGGTGGACAGGGAATCGCCAACGTCCTGACTTTC; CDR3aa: CASSPGGQGIANVLTF
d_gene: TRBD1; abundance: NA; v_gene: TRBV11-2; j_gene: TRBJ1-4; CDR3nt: TGTGCCAGCAGCTTAGTGCCCAGGGGGCGGGAAAAACTGTTTTTT; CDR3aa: CASSLVPRGREKLFF
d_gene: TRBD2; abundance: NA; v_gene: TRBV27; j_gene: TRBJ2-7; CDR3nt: TGTGCCAGCGGGGGGGTTACAAGGTCAGACGAGCAGTACTTC; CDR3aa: CASGGVTRSDEQYF
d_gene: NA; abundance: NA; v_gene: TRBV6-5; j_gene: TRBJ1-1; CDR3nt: TGTGCCAGCAGTTACCGAGGGGTTGGTGAAGCTTTCTTT; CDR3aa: CASSYRGVGEAFF
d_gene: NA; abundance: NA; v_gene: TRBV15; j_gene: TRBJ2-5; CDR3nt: TGTGCCACCAGCTCCCGTGGAGGCAGTCAAGAGACCCAGTACTTC; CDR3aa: CATSSRGGSQETQYF
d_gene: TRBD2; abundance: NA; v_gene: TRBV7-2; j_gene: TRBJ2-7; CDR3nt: TGTGCCAGCAGCCCCCGGGGGGGTCCGTACGAGCAGTACTTC; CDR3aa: CASSPRGGPYEQYF
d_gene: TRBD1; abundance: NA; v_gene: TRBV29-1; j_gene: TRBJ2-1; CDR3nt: TGCAGCGTCGACAGGGTATACAATGAGCAGTTCTTC; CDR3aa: CSVDRVYNEQFF
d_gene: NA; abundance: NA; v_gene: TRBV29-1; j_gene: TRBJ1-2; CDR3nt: TGCAGCGTTGAATCCCAGGACGTGGACGGCTACACCTTC; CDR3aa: CSVESQDVDGYTF
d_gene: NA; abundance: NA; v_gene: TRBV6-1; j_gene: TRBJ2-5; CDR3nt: TGTGCCAGCAGTGTGGACCATGCTCTCGGGGAGACCCAGTACTTC; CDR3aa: CASSVDHALGETQYF
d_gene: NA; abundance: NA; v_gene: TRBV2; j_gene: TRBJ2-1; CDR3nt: TGTGCCAGCAGTGACGAGGGGGGCAATGAGCAGTTCTTC; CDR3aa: CASSDEGGNEQFF
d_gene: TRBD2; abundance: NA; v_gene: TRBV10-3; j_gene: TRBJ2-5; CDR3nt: TGTGCCATCAGTGATACTAGCGACGGGACCCAGTACTTC; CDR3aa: CAISDTSDGTQYF
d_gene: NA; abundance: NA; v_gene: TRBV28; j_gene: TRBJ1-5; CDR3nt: TGTGCCAGCAGTTTAACCGGGGCCAGCAATCAGCCCCAGCATTTT; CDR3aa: CASSLTGASNQPQHF
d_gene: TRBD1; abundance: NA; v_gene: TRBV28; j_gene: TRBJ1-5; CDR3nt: TGTGCCAGCAGTTCACGACAGGGCTTTCAGCCCCAGCATTTT; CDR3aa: CASSSRQGFQPQHF
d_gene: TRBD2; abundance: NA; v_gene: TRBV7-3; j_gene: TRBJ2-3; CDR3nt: TGTGCCAGCAGCTCGGGGGGTACGCAGTATTTT; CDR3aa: CASSSGGTQYF
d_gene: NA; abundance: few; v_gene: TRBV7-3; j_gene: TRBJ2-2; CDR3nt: TGTGCCAGCAGCTTAAGTAGCAGCACCGGGGAGCTGTTTTTT; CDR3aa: CASSLSSSTGELFF
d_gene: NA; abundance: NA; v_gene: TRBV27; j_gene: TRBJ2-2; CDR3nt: TGTGCCAGCAGCCGAAGTAGCATGAACACCGGGGAGCTGTTTTTT; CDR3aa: CASSRSSMNTGELFF
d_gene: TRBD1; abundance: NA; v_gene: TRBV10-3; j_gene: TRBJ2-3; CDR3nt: TGTGCCATCAAACCGGGACAGGGGGTGGATGGGCAGTATTTT; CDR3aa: CAIKPGQGVDGQYF
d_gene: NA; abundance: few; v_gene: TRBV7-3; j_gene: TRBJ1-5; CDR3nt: TGTGCCAGCTATCAGCCCCAGCATTTT; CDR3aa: CASYQPQHF
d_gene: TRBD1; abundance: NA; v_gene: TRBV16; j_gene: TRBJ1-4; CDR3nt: TGTGCCAGCAGCCAACCCCCGGGACAGGCGTGTGAAAAACTGTTTTTT; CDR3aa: CASSQPPGQACEKLFF
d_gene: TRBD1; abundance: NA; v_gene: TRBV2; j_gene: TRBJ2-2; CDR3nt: TGTGCCAGCAGTGGGACAGGGGGAACCGGGGAGCTGTTTTTT; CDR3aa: CASSGTGGTGELFF
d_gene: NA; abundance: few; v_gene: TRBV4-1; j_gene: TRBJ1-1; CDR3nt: TGCGCCAGCAGCCAAGTCGGAGGCCGGGGGCCGGGCACTGAAGCTTTCTTT; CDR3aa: CASSQVGGRGPGTEAFF
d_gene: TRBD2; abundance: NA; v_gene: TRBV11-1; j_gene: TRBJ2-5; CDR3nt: TGTGCCAGCAGCTTAGAACCGGGACTAGGGGTGGAGACCCAGTACTTC; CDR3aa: CASSLEPGLGVETQYF
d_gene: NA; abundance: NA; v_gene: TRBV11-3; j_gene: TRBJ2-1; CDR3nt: TGTGCCAGCAGCCACCAGGGGCGGACTGTCTACAATGAGCAGTTCTTC; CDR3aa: CASSHQGRTVYNEQFF
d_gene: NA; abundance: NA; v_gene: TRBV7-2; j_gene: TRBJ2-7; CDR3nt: TGTGCCAGCAGCTTAGGACCCCAGGGGGGAGGGCAAGGCGAGCAGTACTTC; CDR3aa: CASSLGPQGGGQGEQYF
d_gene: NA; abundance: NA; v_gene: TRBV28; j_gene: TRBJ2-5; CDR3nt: TGTGCCAGCAGTTTGGACAGCTCTGAGGCCCAGTACTTC; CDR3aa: CASSLDSSEAQYF
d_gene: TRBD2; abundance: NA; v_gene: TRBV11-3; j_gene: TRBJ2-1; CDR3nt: TGTGCCAGCAGCCCAAGAGCGGGAGAGGGGGTGGGTGAGCAGTTCTTC; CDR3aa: CASSPRAGEGVGEQFF
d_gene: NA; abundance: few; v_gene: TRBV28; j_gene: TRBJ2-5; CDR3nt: TGTGCCAGCAGTCCACCGGGACGCCGGACTCAAGAGACCCAGTACTTC; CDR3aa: CASSPPGRRTQETQYF
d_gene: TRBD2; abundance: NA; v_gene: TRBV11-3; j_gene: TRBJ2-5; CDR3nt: TGTGCCAGCAGCTTGGGCTGGGTAGCGGGAGCGGCAGAGACCCAGTACTTC; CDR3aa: CASSLGWVAGAAETQYF
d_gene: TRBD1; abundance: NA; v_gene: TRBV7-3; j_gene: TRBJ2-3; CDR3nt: TGTGCCAGCAGCGAACCGGGACAGATCACAGATACGCAGTATTTT; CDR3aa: CASSEPGQITDTQYF
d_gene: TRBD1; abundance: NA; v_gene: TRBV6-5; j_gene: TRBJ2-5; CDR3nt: TGTGCCAGCAGTTATGCTGGCAGGGGGCAAGGAGAGACCCAGTACTTC; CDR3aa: CASSYAGRGQGETQYF
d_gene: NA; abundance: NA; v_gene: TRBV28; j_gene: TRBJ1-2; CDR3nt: TGTGCCAGCAGTGGCAGGCGAGGGTATGGCTACACCTTC; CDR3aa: CASSGRRGYGYTF
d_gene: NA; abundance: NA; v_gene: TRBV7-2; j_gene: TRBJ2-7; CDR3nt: TGTGCCAGCAGCTTTTCTGCAGGGTCCAACGAGCAGTACTTC; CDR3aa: CASSFSAGSNEQYF
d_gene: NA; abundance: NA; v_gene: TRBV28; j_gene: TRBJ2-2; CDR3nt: TGTGCCAGCAGTTTCATAGGAGCCGGGGAGCTGTTTTTT; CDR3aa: CASSFIGAGELFF
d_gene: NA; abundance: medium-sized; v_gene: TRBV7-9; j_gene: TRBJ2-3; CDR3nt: TGTGCCAGCAGCTTAGATATGGGTTCCGCAGATACGCAGTATTTT; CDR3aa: CASSLDMGSADTQYF
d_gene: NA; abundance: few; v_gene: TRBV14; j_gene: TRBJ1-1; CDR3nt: TGTGCCAGCAGCCCATTCCGTCGAAACACTGAAGCTTTCTTT; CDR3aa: CASSPFRRNTEAFF
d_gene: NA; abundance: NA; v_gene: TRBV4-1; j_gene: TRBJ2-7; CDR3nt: TGCGCCAGCAGCCAAGAATGGGGTTATGAGCAGTACTTC; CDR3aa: CASSQEWGYEQYF
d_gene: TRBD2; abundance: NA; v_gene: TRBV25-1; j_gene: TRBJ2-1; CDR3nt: TGTGCCAGCAGTGAACCGGGACTAGCGGCGTATGAGCAGTTCTTC; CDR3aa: CASSEPGLAAYEQFF
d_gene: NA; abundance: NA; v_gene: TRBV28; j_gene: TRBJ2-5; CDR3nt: TGTGCCAGCTTGCGGGACCTCCGAGAGACCCAGTACTTC; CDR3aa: CASLRDLRETQYF
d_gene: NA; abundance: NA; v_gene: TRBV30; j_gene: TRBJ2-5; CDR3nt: TGTGCCTGGAGTTTTCAGGGGTTTAGGGAGACCCAGTACTTC; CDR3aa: CAWSFQGFRETQYF